Detailed here is one TCR beta chain. The data stem from a study of shared clonotypes between healthy human individuals. Study at large: The cohort comprised two women and a few men. Their ages spanned 18 to 49 years.

The donor population consisted of healthy HIV-negative adults with no recent acute infections or vaccinations. The V and J ends lost 3 bases and 6 bases, in that order; junction bases with no gene match: 9. This CDR3 spans 15 amino acids. Germline V gene sequence: CDR1 SGHDT, CDR2 YYEEEE. The assay was immunoSEQ multiplex PCR, and TCRdb's table has in-frame clones only and misses some. The sample consists of approximately 1.4 million clones, 95% to 99% of them appearing once. This TCR was sampled from a man aged 25-45 years in good health. The J gene is TRBJ1-2, the V gene TRBV5-6, with 9 bases aligning to TRBD1. The sample consisted of naive CD4+ T cells sorted from blood. Indicated subset: CD45RA+ positively selected. The CDR3 nucleotides are TGTGCCAGCAGCTCCCGGGACAGGGATTTTAATGGCTACACCTTC. Translation: CASSSRDRDFNGYTF.